The clone carrying this TCR beta chain was seen a single time. The data originate from a study of blood T cell repertoires in COVID-19. The cohort comprised adults aged 18 to 89 years residing in approximately 25 US areas. Researchers sorted participants into cohorts using their self-reported clinical history. No more than 2 weeks before study entry, exposed participants had met a case of COVID-19. Data came from immunoSEQ multiplex PCR; TCRdb stores just in-frame clones and leaves some out. Among over 200,000 clones listed, around 90% were seen once. This clonotype was sampled from a young man who had been exposed to COVID-19. Sequences were obtained from PBMCs or T cells enriched from blood (not recorded which).

DNA for the CDR3: TGCGCCAGCAGCCGGATCGGGACAGTCGCCGGGGAGCTGTTTTTT. Its protein is CASSRIGTVAGELFF. The chain couples TRBV4-3 to TRBJ2-2, with 7 bases lining up with TRBD1. The V and J ends lost 4 bases and 6 bases, in that order; junction bases with no gene match: 8. This CDR3 is built from 15 residues. Germline CDR1 reads LGHNA; CDR2 reads YSLEER.